Listed below are T cell receptor beta chains from one sample, sequenced in a study of molecular identifiers for immune sequencing clone quantification. TCRdb re-analysed the PCR reads in MiXCR, keeping a single row per CDR3 protein. The sample holds around 480,000 distinct CDR3 sequences, about 25% seen once. Sequencing was carried out using naive CD8+ T cells from blood, with Jurkat cell RNA spiked in. Source of these receptors: a human donor in good health. Some libraries in this study had Jurkat cell RNA spiked in. CDR3s include the opening cysteine and the closing phenylalanine or tryptophan. The D gene is left open where the match is weak. Some rows mark clone size as missing; the rest say once, few, many or name a class of expanded clone.

- TRBJ1-4 TRBV7-6 - TGTGCCAGCAGTTCGACGGGAACCGGGGCCGATAATGAAAAACTGGTTTTT CASSSTGTGADNEKLVF
- TRBJ1-1 TRBV4-3 - TGCGCCAGCAGCCAAGATATGGTCGGTTCCAGGGAAGCTTTCTTT CASSQDMVGSREAFF
many TRBJ2-7 TRBV12-3/TRBV12-4 - TGTGCCAGCAGTTTCGGGACTGCTCGGGGGCAGTACTTC CASSFGTARGQYF
few TRBJ2-1 TRBV11-2 - TGTGCCAGCAGCTTAGATGAGGCAGGCCCGTTGGAGCAGTTCTTC CASSLDEAGPLEQFF
- TRBJ2-5 TRBV7-9 - TGTGCCAGCAGCCAAGGAACGGAGACCCAGTACTTC CASSQGTETQYF
few TRBJ1-1 TRBV6-5 - TGTGCCAGCAGCAACGGCATTCTGAACACTGAAGCTTTCTTT CASSNGILNTEAFF
few TRBJ2-3 TRBV4-2 - TGTGCCAGCAGCCCCCATGCCACAGATACGCAGTATTTT CASSPHATDTQYF
few TRBJ2-5 TRBV27 - TGTGCCAGCAGTTCGGACTGGGAAGAGACCCAGTACTTC CASSSDWEETQYF
- TRBJ2-5 TRBV5-6 TRBD2 TGTGCCAGCAGCTTGGCTAGCGGGAGCCAGACCCAGTACTTC CASSLASGSQTQYF
few TRBJ1-2 TRBV27 - TGTGCCAGCAGTTTATACCCCGCCACGATATCTAACTATGGCTACACCTTC CASSLYPATISNYGYTF
- TRBJ2-3 TRBV19 - TGTGCCAGTAGTGTACAGGGGGGGGATACGCAGTATTTT CASSVQGGDTQYF
- TRBJ1-2 TRBV2 - TGTGCCAGCATACTACAATCCGAGGGGAAGGGGAACTATGGCTACACCTTC CASILQSEGKGNYGYTF
many TRBJ1-1 TRBV29-1 - TGCAGCGTTGATGGGCACTGGACAGATGAAGCTTTCTTT CSVDGHWTDEAFF
many TRBJ2-7 TRBV5-1 - TGCGCCAGCAGCTTCGACAGATCCTACGAGCAGTACTTC CASSFDRSYEQYF
- TRBJ1-6 TRBV12-3/TRBV12-4 TRBD1 TGTGCCGGCAGTTTCCCCGGGACAGGGAATTCACCCCTCCACTTT CAGSFPGTGNSPLHF
many TRBJ2-2 TRBV7-9 - TGTGCCAGCAGCTTAGCTTCAGTAAGCACCGGGGAGCTGTTTTTT CASSLASVSTGELFF
- TRBJ2-1 TRBV24-1 - TGTGCCACCAGTGGCGGTTCCTCCTACAATGAGCAGTTCTTC CATSGGSSYNEQFF
many TRBJ2-5 TRBV28 - TGTGCCAGCAGTTTCTGGTCTATTGGCAGGGGTCCTCAAGAGACCCAGTACTTC CASSFWSIGRGPQETQYF
- TRBJ2-7 TRBV30 - TGTGCCTGGAGTGTGGCGACACACCTCGAGCAGTACTTC CAWSVATHLEQYF
- TRBJ2-1 TRBV4-2 TRBD1 TGTGCCAGCAGCCAGGAAGACAGGGGACCCTACAATGAGCAGTTCTTC CASSQEDRGPYNEQFF
- TRBJ2-3 TRBV28 - TGTGCCAGCAGTTTTAGCGTGAGCACAGATACGCTGTATTTT CASSFSVSTDTLYF
- TRBJ2-7 TRBV4-1 TRBD1 TGCGCCAGCAGCCAAAGAGCCACCGCGGGGACAGGGGAGTACGAGCGGTACTTC CASSQRATAGTGEYERYF
- TRBJ1-2 TRBV19 - TGTGCCAGTAGTATGGCGGCAGGGGATGACTATGGCTACACCTTC CASSMAAGDDYGYTF
many TRBJ1-1 TRBV29-1 - TGCAGCGGAGAAACAGGAACTTCGTATTGGAACACTGAAGCTTTCTTT CSGETGTSYWNTEAFF
few TRBJ1-6 TRBV7-9 - TGTGCCAGCAGCTCCACACAACATGGATTAAGCTCTTCACCCCTCCACTTT CASSSTQHGLSSSPLHF
- TRBJ2-7 TRBV30 - TGTGCCTGGAGTGTACGGGGCTCGTTCTCCTACGAGCGGTACTTC CAWSVRGSFSYERYF
few TRBJ2-3 TRBV5-6 TRBD2 TGTGCCAGCAGCTTGGGGTCTAGCGGGAGAGATACGCGGTATTTT CASSLGSSGRDTRYF
many TRBJ2-7 TRBV4-2 - TGTGCCAGCAGCCAAGGGAAGTCGGCCTACGAGCAGTACTTC CASSQGKSAYEQYF
many TRBJ2-5 TRBV6-2/TRBV6-3 - TGTGCCAGCAGTTGGGTCCAAGAGACCCAGTACTTC CASSWVQETQYF
- TRBJ2-3 TRBV30 TRBD2 TGTGCCTGGAGTGAGGGACTAGGGACAGATACGCAGTATTTT CAWSEGLGTDTQYF
few TRBJ1-1 TRBV10-3 - TGTGCCATCAGTGATCGAAAGGATTTGAACACTGAAGCTTTCTTT CAISDRKDLNTEAFF
- TRBJ1-3 TRBV6-6 - TGTGCCAGCAGTTACTTAGCCTCCCTTAGCGGAAACACCATATATTTT CASSYLASLSGNTIYF
- TRBJ2-1 TRBV7-9 TRBD2 TGTGCCAGCTCGACTAGCGGGCCTCAGAGCTCCTACAATGAGCAGTTCTTC CASSTSGPQSSYNEQFF
- TRBJ2-7 TRBV5-5 - TGTGCCAGCAGCTCCCGGGTGGGCCGCTCCTACGAGCAGTACTTC CASSSRVGRSYEQYF
many TRBJ1-1 TRBV4-3 - TGCGCCAGCAGCCAAGATGGGCCAGCGGTTTCGAACACTGAAGCTTTCTTT CASSQDGPAVSNTEAFF
few TRBJ2-1 TRBV13 - TGTGCCAGCAGCGCCAGGGACTTCCTCTCGGAGCAGTTCTTC CASSARDFLSEQFF
- TRBJ2-2 TRBV7-9 TRBD2 TGTGCCTGCAGCCCTCCAGCGGGGGGGTCTAACACCGGGGAGCTGTTTTTT CACSPPAGGSNTGELFF
- TRBJ2-7 TRBV18 TRBD2 TGTGCCAGCTCAGGGACTAGCAGGGTTGTCTACGAGCAGTACTTC CASSGTSRVVYEQYF
- TRBJ2-1 TRBV11-3 TRBD2 TGTGCCAGCAGCTCAAATGACGCCGGTGGCGGGAGGAATGAGCAGTTCTTC CASSSNDAGGGRNEQFF
- TRBJ1-2 TRBV20-1 - TGCAGTGCTAGAGTAACGGCACTAACTAACTATGGCTACACCTTC CSARVTALTNYGYTF
- TRBJ2-3 TRBV20-1 - TGCAGTGCTAGCGGGTATCGGGGGCCAGCGGTCGGGTCAGATACGCAGTATTTT CSASGYRGPAVGSDTQYF
many TRBJ2-7 TRBV3-1 - TGTGCCAGCAGCCAGTCCGGGACGAAGAGCTCCTACGAGCAGTACTTC CASSQSGTKSSYEQYF
- TRBJ2-5 TRBV10-2 TRBD2 TGCGCCAGCAGCCTAGCGGGGGCCATGGGGGAGACCCAGTACTTC CASSLAGAMGETQYF
few TRBJ1-1 TRBV12-3/TRBV12-4 - TGTGCCAGCAGTGCCAGGGTTTACACTGAAGCTTTCTTT CASSARVYTEAFF
- TRBJ2-2 TRBV27 - TGTGCCAGCAGTTACAGGACAGCGATGAACACCGGGGAGCTGTTTTTT CASSYRTAMNTGELFF